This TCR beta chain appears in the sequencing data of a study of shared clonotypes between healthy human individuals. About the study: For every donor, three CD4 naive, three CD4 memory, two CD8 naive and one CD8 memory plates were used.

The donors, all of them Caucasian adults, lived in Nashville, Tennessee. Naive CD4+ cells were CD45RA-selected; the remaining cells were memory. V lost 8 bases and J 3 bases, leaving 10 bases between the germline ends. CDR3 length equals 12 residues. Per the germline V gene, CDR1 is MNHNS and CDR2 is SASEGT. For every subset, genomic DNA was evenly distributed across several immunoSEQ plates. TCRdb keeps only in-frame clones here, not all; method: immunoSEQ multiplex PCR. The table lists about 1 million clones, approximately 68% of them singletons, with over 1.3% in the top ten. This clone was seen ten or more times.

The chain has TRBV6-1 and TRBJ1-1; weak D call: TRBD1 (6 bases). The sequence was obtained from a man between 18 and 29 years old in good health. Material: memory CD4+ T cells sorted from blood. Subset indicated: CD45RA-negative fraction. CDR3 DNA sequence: TGTGCCAGCGGCCAGGGGTACACTGAAGCTTTCTTT. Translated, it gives CASGQGYTEAFF.